This T cell receptor (beta chain) was found in a study of T cell responses to AZD1222 COVID-19 vaccine. Study-wide findings and caveats: The sample set comprised mostly white British donors with more females, and clonal diversity was possibly underestimated.

Profiled with immunoSEQ multiplex PCR; TCRdb holds only in-frame clones, not every one. This table has roughly 120,000 clones, around 89% appearing once. This clone has only one observation. Its antigen is unknown. The CDR3 contains 12 residues. Germline assignment: CDR1 SQVTM and CDR2 ANQGSEA. Trimming took off 4 bases at V and 1 base at J, with 8 bases between the two ends. The sequenced sample was peripheral blood, obtained 28 days after the second AZD1222 dose. The rearrangement links TRBV29-1 to TRBJ2-7; D is ambiguous. This clonotype was sampled from an adult who received the AZD1222 COVID-19 vaccine. The CDR3 protein is CSVGADSYEQYF. The CDR3, as DNA: TGCAGCGTTGGGGCAGATTCCTACGAGCAGTACTTC.